Listed below are T cell receptor beta chains from one sample, sequenced in a study of cytomegalovirus exposure and HLA in healthy donors. Produced via immunoSEQ multiplex PCR; TCRdb's table is partial and in-frame only. The table has fewer than 250,000 clones, approximately 87% seen once. The specimen sequenced was PBMCs. The receptor set was obtained from a woman aged 18 to 35 in good health and CMV-seronegative. Each CDR3 is given with its conserved first and last residue. Each record gives: D gene, V gene, clone size, J gene, CDR3 protein, CDR3 DNA. D genes are given only for firm matches. Clone size, where shown, is once, few, many, or a class for clones that have expanded.

TRBD2	TRBV7-9	.	TRBJ2-1	CASSLVAGNEQFF	TGTGCCAGCAGCTTAGTAGCGGGCAATGAGCAGTTCTTC
.	TRBV29-1	.	TRBJ2-3	CSVGVDTQYF	TGCAGCGTAGGGGTAGATACGCAGTATTTT
.	TRBV6-5	.	TRBJ2-3	CASSYTGATRADTQYF	TGTGCCAGCAGTTACACGGGGGCCACGCGCGCAGATACGCAGTATTTT
.	TRBV29-1	.	TRBJ1-1	CSVEGGPTEAFF	TGCAGCGTGGAGGGAGGGCCCACTGAAGCTTTCTTT
TRBD1	TRBV29-1	.	TRBJ2-3	CSGDSESDTQYF	TGCAGCGGGGACAGTGAATCAGATACGCAGTATTTT
.	TRBV5-6	once	TRBJ2-7	CASSLPGVLNEQYF	TGTGCCAGCAGCTTGCCGGGGGTGCTGAACGAGCAGTACTTC
TRBD2	TRBV5-4	.	TRBJ2-7	CASSLARTSGRSYEQYF	TGTGCCAGCAGCTTGGCCCGGACTAGCGGGAGATCCTACGAGCAGTACTTC
TRBD2	TRBV5-1	.	TRBJ2-3	CASSLVAGLAGTDTQYF	TGCGCCAGCAGCTTGGTTGCTGGGCTAGCGGGAACAGATACGCAGTATTTT
.	TRBV4-1	.	TRBJ1-5	CASSQETLVGQPQHF	TGCGCCAGCAGCCAAGAGACTCTCGTTGGTCAGCCCCAGCATTTT
TRBD2	TRBV6-4	.	TRBJ2-1	CASSPLADSYNEQFF	TGTGCCAGCAGTCCCCTAGCGGACTCCTACAATGAGCAGTTCTTC
TRBD1	TRBV6-1	.	TRBJ1-1	CASRRQGEAFF	TGTGCCAGCAGAAGACAGGGCGAAGCTTTCTTT
TRBD2	TRBV28	once	TRBJ2-1	CASSLWDLAGGPAEQFF	TGTGCCAGCAGTTTATGGGATCTAGCGGGAGGGCCGGCAGAGCAGTTCTTC
.	TRBV4-2	once	TRBJ1-4	CASSQHSATNEKLFF	TGTGCCAGCAGCCAACACAGTGCAACTAATGAAAAACTGTTTTTT
TRBD2	TRBV2	.	TRBJ2-3	CASSPGLAGDTQYF	TGTGCCAGCAGCCCGGGACTAGCGGGAGATACGCAGTATTTT
TRBD2	TRBV30	.	TRBJ2-3	CAWSTGTSGSEDTQYF	TGTGCCTGGAGTACCGGGACTAGCGGGAGTGAAGATACGCAGTATTTT
.	TRBV6-1	once	TRBJ2-3	CASSEHGSTDTQYF	TGTGCCAGCAGTGAACATGGGAGCACAGATACGCAGTATTTT
.	TRBV4-2	.	TRBJ1-6	CASSQDSGNSPLHF	TGTGCCAGCAGCCAAGATAGTGGAAATTCACCCCTCCACTTT
TRBD1	TRBV27	.	TRBJ2-1	CASSTNRGPTSHNEQFF	TGTGCCAGCAGTACAAACAGGGGCCCCACCAGCCACAATGAGCAGTTCTTC
.	TRBV29-1	.	TRBJ1-2	CSVGSSGTDYGYTF	TGCAGCGTTGGGTCCTCCGGGACGGACTATGGCTACACCTTC
TRBD2	TRBV5-1	.	TRBJ2-1	CASSLGLADNEQFF	TGCGCCAGCAGCTTGGGCCTAGCGGACAATGAGCAGTTCTTC
TRBD1	TRBV4-1	.	TRBJ1-5	CASSPGQGALQPQHF	TGCGCCAGCAGCCCCGGACAGGGGGCTCTTCAGCCCCAGCATTTT
TRBD1	TRBV30	.	TRBJ2-7	CAWSNRGRTYEQYF	TGTGCCTGGAGTAACAGGGGGCGAACCTACGAGCAGTACTTC
.	TRBV6-5	.	TRBJ1-6	CASSYSTGSPLHF	TGTGCCAGCAGTTACTCGACGGGTTCACCCCTCCACTTT
.	TRBV5-1	.	TRBJ2-3	CASSLGRGFIHTQYF	TGCGCCAGCAGCTTAGGCAGGGGCTTTATACATACGCAGTATTTT
.	TRBV9	.	TRBJ2-7	CASSVGPGGSYEQYF	TGTGCCAGCAGCGTAGGTCCAGGTGGATCCTACGAGCAGTACTTC
.	TRBV6-1	.	TRBJ2-7	CASSEGQYEQYF	TGTGCCAGCAGTGAAGGACAGTACGAGCAGTACTTC
.	TRBV28	.	TRBJ1-3	CASTPGQGSGNTIYF	TGTGCCAGCACCCCCGGGCAGGGGTCTGGAAACACCATATATTTT
.	TRBV18	.	TRBJ1-3	CASSPLDGNSGNTIYF	TGTGCCAGCTCACCACTCGACGGAAACTCTGGAAACACCATATATTTT
.	TRBV5-1	.	TRBJ2-7	CASSLLGGTYEQYF	TGCGCCAGCAGCTTACTCGGAGGTACCTACGAGCAGTACTTC
TRBD2	TRBV15	once	TRBJ2-7	CATSSPGFTREGTYEQYF	TGTGCCACCAGCAGTCCCGGGTTTACGAGGGAGGGGACCTACGAGCAGTACTTC
.	TRBV14	.	TRBJ1-6	CASKPPRAYNSPLHF	TGTGCCAGCAAGCCTCCCAGGGCCTATAATTCACCCCTCCACTTT
TRBD2	TRBV5-1	.	TRBJ2-1	CASSPERGGLDNEQFF	TGCGCCAGCAGCCCCGAACGCGGGGGGCTGGACAATGAGCAGTTCTTC
.	TRBV4-1	.	TRBJ1-2	CASSQPPNYGYTF	TGCGCCAGCAGCCAGCCCCCAAACTATGGCTACACCTTC
.	TRBV5-4	many	TRBJ2-7	CASSLDSGGARVQYF	TGTGCCAGCAGCTTGGACTCCGGGGGAGCTAGGGTGCAGTACTTC
.	TRBV5-1	once	TRBJ1-5	CASSLGGVNQPQHF	TGCGCCAGCAGCTTGGGTGGAGTCAATCAGCCCCAGCATTTT
.	TRBV9	.	TRBJ2-1	CASSVGPGARGEQFF	TGTGCCAGCAGCGTGGGTCCAGGGGCCCGCGGCGAGCAGTTCTTC
.	TRBV5-1	.	TRBJ1-6	CASSFSVGRQNSPLHF	TGCGCCAGCAGCTTTAGCGTCGGGCGGCAAAATTCACCCCTCCACTTT
.	TRBV5-1	.	TRBJ2-2	CASSLGDNTGELFF	TGCGCCAGCAGCTTGGGGGACAATACCGGGGAGCTGTTTTTT
.	TRBV6-1	.	TRBJ2-7	CASTDNSYEQYF	TGTGCCAGCACGGACAATAGCTACGAGCAGTACTTC
.	TRBV15	.	TRBJ2-7	CATRRAGPPYEQYF	TGTGCCACCCGCCGCGCGGGGCCTCCCTACGAGCAGTACTTC
TRBD1	TRBV7-3	.	TRBJ2-6	CASSPWTGGHGANVLTF	TGTGCCAGCAGCCCATGGACAGGGGGGCATGGGGCCAACGTCCTGACTTTC
.	TRBV6-6	.	TRBJ2-3	CASSSGTAGWQEYF	TGTGCCAGCAGTTCCGGGACCGCAGGCTGGCAAGAGTATTTT